Given below is one TCR beta chain in context. Some clones are missing from TCRdb's copy, which holds only in-frame ones; the method was immunoSEQ multiplex PCR. The profile shows roughly 100,000 clones, approximately 86% of them singletons. The sample originates from a study of blood T cell repertoires in COVID-19. Study summary: The analysed material was cDNA or gDNA that came from T cells, B-cell-depleted T cells, or PBMCs.

The CDR3 totals 14 residues. The germline V gene has CDR1 MNHEY and CDR2 SVGAGI. V was clipped by 7 bases and J by 0 bases, with 10 bases between them. The rearrangement joins TRBV6-5 to TRBJ1-5; TRBD1 might be the D (5 bases). The sample consisted of peripheral blood. The sequence was obtained from a man over 45 with active or convalescent COVID-19. CDR3 nucleotides: TGTGCCAGCAACCAGGGCATTAGCAATCAGCCCCAGCATTTT. This translates into CASNQGISNQPQHF.